This record looks at one TCR beta chain sequence and its context. What it recognizes is unknown. This sample was taken from a study of cytomegalovirus exposure and HLA in healthy donors. Everyone who donated was a healthy bone marrow donor. Both 60 Vbeta primers and 13 Jbeta primers went into the PCR. Produced via immunoSEQ multiplex PCR; TCRdb's table is partial and in-frame only. The repertoire holds about 140,000 clones, approximately 71% seen once, with approximately 10% in the top ten. The CDR3 consists of 13 residues. The V segment lost 1 base and the J segment 7 bases; nucleotides outside the gene matches: 5. The germline V gene encodes CDR1 GTSNPN and CDR2 SVGIG (reference sequence). Study-level findings and limits: Later analysis reportedly placed an Asian-associated ancestry cluster below the roughly 700-donor mean in N-insertions.

This chain links TRBV30 with TRBJ2-7, with 9 bases fitting TRBD1. This clonotype was obtained from a man aged 18 to 35 in good health and CMV-seropositive. The sample consisted of PBMCs. This CDR3 reads CAWSGTGAGEQYF. In nucleotides, the CDR3 is TGTGCCTGGAGTGGGACAGGGGCGGGGGAGCAGTACTTC.